This T cell receptor (beta chain) was recovered during a study of CD8+ T cells in alopecia areata. Findings and limits, study-wide: It was less clear whether patients shared TCRs than it was in mice, possibly because of HLA.

Concerning this clone itself: Its cognate antigen is unknown.

RNA was isolated and reverse transcribed to cDNA, the sequencing template. Some clones are missing from TCRdb's copy, which holds only in-frame ones; the method was immunoSEQ multiplex PCR. The sample holds approximately 180,000 clones; more than 60% are singletons and the top ten take roughly 1.7%. Germline CDR1 and CDR2: LGHNA and YNFKEQ. V dropped 4 bases and J dropped 0 bases, with 9 bases sitting between them. CDR3 size: 15 residues. V gene TRBV4-2 combines with J gene TRBJ1-4; no clear D gene. The receptor's source is a human donor with alopecia areata. The material was CD4+ T cells sorted from blood, obtained at week 0. The CDR3 DNA sequence: TGTGCCAGCAGCCTCCCCCAGGCAACTAATGAAAAACTGTTTTTT. Its translation: CASSLPQATNEKLFF.